This paragraph reports one T cell receptor beta chain. The V end was cut by 5 bases, the J end by 7 bases, with 15 bases between. CDR1 is SGHVS, CDR2 FNYEAQ, per germline. CDR3 size: 15 residues. In the original processing: It was from reference gene primer amplification that nucleated cell counts were estimated. Libraries were prepared by immunoSEQ multiplex PCR; TCRdb keeps only in-frame clonotypes and omits some of them. D and trimming were read from the DNA, whereas the V and J calls and clone size are those reported in that table. The sample holds about 64,000 clones, 86% seen once. The sample originates from a study of blood T cell repertoires in COVID-19. Study overall: T cells, B-cell-depleted T cells, or PBMCs supplied cDNA or gDNA.

The sequenced material came from peripheral blood. The chain uses TRBV7-6 and TRBJ1-6; no firm D call. The source is a man in his forties or fifties with acute or convalescent COVID-19. The CDR3 here is CASSLGWTENSPLHF. The CDR3 DNA sequence: TGTGCCAGCAGCCTTGGATGGACTGAAAATTCACCCCTCCACTTT.